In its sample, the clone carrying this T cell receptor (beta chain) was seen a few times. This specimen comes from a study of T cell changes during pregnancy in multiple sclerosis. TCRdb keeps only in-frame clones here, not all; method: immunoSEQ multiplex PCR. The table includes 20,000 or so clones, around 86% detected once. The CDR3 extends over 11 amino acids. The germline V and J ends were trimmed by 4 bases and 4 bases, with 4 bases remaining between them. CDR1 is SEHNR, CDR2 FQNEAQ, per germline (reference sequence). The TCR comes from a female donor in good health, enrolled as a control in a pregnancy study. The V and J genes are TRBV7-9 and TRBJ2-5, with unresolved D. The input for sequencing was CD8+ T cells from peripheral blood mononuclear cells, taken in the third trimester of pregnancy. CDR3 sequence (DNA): TGTGCCAGCAGCTGGGCAGAGACCCAGTACTTC. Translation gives CASSWAETQYF. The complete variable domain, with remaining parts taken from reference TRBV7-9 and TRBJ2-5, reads DTGVSQNPRHKITKRGQNVTFRCDPISEHNRLYWYRQTLGQGPEFLTYFQNEAQLEKSRLLSDRFSAERPKGSFSTLEIQRTEQGDSAMYLCASSWAETQYFGPGTRLLVL.